This is a list of T cell receptor beta chains from one sample in a study of PD-1 blockade in classical Hodgkin lymphoma. Sequencing was performed with immunoSEQ multiplex PCR; in TCRdb, only in-frame clones are kept and a portion is missing. In the table there are around 66,000 clones, 80% to 90% of which are singletons. This material consisted of peripheral blood mononuclear cells (PBMCs), taken at baseline. Receptor source: a human donor with classical Hodgkin lymphoma. Both conserved end residues are part of each CDR3. The D gene is left open where the match is weak. The size entry is marked missing in some rows and otherwise reads once, few, many or a size class.

V gene	J gene	clone size	D gene	CDR3 protein	CDR3 DNA
TRBV30	TRBJ1-6	NA	NA	CAWSEGQGSPLHF	TGTGCCTGGAGTGAGGGGCAAGGATCACCCCTCCACTTT
TRBV12-5	TRBJ1-2	NA	NA	CASGRFYGYTF	TGTGCTAGTGGGAGGTTCTATGGCTACACCTTC
TRBV4-2	TRBJ2-3	once	TRBD2	CASSQEPGGGADTQYF	TGTGCCAGCAGCCAAGAGCCTGGCGGGGGGGCTGATACGCAGTATTTT
TRBV27	TRBJ1-2	NA	NA	CASSLSPNYGYTF	TGTGCCAGCAGTTTATCCCCTAACTATGGCTACACCTTC
TRBV9	TRBJ2-1	NA	NA	CASSATPEFYNEQFF	TGTGCCAGCAGCGCCACCCCGGAGTTCTACAATGAGCAGTTCTTC
TRBV6-1	TRBJ1-2	medium-sized	NA	CASSLIGDGYTF	TGTGCCAGCAGCCTCATTGGAGACGGCTACACCTTC
TRBV19	TRBJ1-5	NA	NA	CASSSTQMVDSNQPQHF	TGTGCCAGTAGCTCCACCCAAATGGTGGATAGCAATCAGCCCCAGCATTTT
TRBV6-1	TRBJ2-1	NA	NA	CASSRVVNEQFF	TGTGCCAGCAGCAGGGTAGTCAATGAGCAGTTCTTC
TRBV10-2	TRBJ2-7	NA	TRBD1	CASGAWGQGYEQYF	TGCGCCAGCGGGGCGTGGGGACAGGGCTACGAGCAGTACTTC
TRBV10-2	TRBJ2-1	NA	NA	CASSEGANEQFF	TGCGCCAGCAGTGAGGGGGCGAATGAGCAGTTCTTC
TRBV6-5	TRBJ2-7	once	TRBD1	CASSYGTGKNEQYF	TGTGCCAGCAGTTACGGGACAGGGAAAAACGAGCAGTACTTC
TRBV10-3	TRBJ2-2	once	NA	CAISVFFFTGELFF	TGTGCCATCAGTGTGTTTTTTTTCACCGGGGAGCTGTTTTTT
TRBV27	TRBJ2-3	NA	NA	CASSFGPTDTQYF	TGTGCCAGCAGTTTTGGCCCCACAGATACGCAGTATTTT
TRBV6-6	TRBJ2-2	NA	NA	CASSYSKRGGELFF	TGTGCCAGCAGTTACTCGAAGAGAGGCGGGGAGCTGTTTTTT
TRBV4-1	TRBJ2-6	NA	NA	CASRDITKKIGSSGANVLTF	TGCGCCAGCAGAGATATAACCAAAAAAATAGGCAGCTCTGGGGCCAACGTCCTGACTTTC
TRBV5-1	TRBJ1-1	once	NA	CASSLPGQNTEAFF	TGCGCCAGCAGCTTACCGGGACAGAACACTGAAGCTTTCTTT
TRBV29-1	TRBJ2-2	once	NA	CSAGSGELFF	TGCAGCGCCGGTTCCGGGGAGCTGTTTTTT
TRBV6-5	TRBJ2-3	once	NA	CASSYDSTDTQYF	TGTGCCAGCAGTTACGACAGCACAGATACGCAGTATTTT
TRBV2	TRBJ1-6	few	NA	CASSEALFGRPLHF	TGTGCCAGCAGTGAAGCGCTTTTTGGAAGGCCCCTCCACTTT
TRBV5-4	TRBJ2-3	NA	TRBD2	CASSSQRGGPDTQYF	TGTGCCAGCAGCTCCCAGCGGGGGGGACCAGATACGCAGTATTTT
TRBV15	TRBJ1-1	NA	NA	CATSRGIGGGGFFF	TGTGCCACCAGCAGAGGAATCGGGGGCGGAGGCTTTTTCTTT
TRBV27	TRBJ1-1	NA	NA	CASSLGLNTEAFF	TGTGCCAGCAGTTTAGGCCTGAACACTGAAGCTTTCTTT
TRBV19	TRBJ1-5	NA	NA	CASTRGSGMDQPQHF	TGTGCCAGCACCCGGGGCAGTGGGATGGATCAGCCCCAGCATTTT
TRBV6-5	TRBJ2-2	NA	NA	CASGVGRNTGELFF	TGTGCCAGCGGTGTTGGTCGGAACACCGGGGAGCTGTTTTTT
TRBV13	TRBJ1-1	NA	NA	CASSSTLGRDNEAFF	TGTGCCAGCAGCTCAACACTGGGCCGAGACAATGAAGCTTTCTTT
TRBV9	TRBJ1-3	NA	NA	CASSPEGSQMGRGNTIYF	TGTGCCAGCAGCCCGGAGGGCAGTCAGATGGGCCGAGGAAACACCATATATTTT
TRBV19	TRBJ1-2	once	TRBD1	CASQRQGPNYGYTF	TGTGCCAGCCAGAGACAGGGTCCCAACTATGGCTACACCTTC
TRBV28	TRBJ2-7	NA	TRBD1	CASSLGDRDEEQYF	TGTGCCAGCAGTTTAGGAGACAGGGATGAGGAGCAGTACTTC
TRBV28	TRBJ1-4	NA	NA	CASSFWWGEKLFF	TGTGCCAGCAGTTTCTGGTGGGGTGAAAAACTGTTTTTT
TRBV30	TRBJ2-1	NA	TRBD2	CAWSSGGDNEQFF	TGTGCCTGGTCTAGCGGGGGGGATAATGAGCAGTTCTTC
TRBV7-9	TRBJ2-5	NA	NA	CASSFATLGLKETQYF	TGTGCCAGCAGCTTTGCCACCTTAGGGTTAAAAGAGACCCAGTACTTC
TRBV7-6	TRBJ1-3	NA	TRBD1	CASSVSTGGNSGNTIYF	TGTGCCAGCAGCGTCTCGACAGGGGGAAACTCTGGAAACACCATATATTTT
TRBV29-1	TRBJ2-1	NA	NA	CSVVLRDPFNEQFF	TGCAGCGTTGTTTTACGGGATCCCTTTAATGAGCAGTTCTTC
TRBV30	TRBJ2-5	NA	NA	CAWSPSWDQETQYF	TGTGCCTGGAGCCCCTCGTGGGACCAAGAGACCCAGTACTTC
TRBV5-6	TRBJ1-6	once	TRBD1	CASSFGTGKGKSPLHF	TGTGCCAGCAGCTTCGGGACAGGGAAAGGGAAGTCACCCCTCCACTTT
TRBV7-8	TRBJ2-3	NA	NA	CASSLGLEGDTQYF	TGTGCCAGCAGCTTGGGGCTGGAGGGAGATACGCAGTATTTT
TRBV30	TRBJ2-1	NA	TRBD2	CAWSPSWGSGGYNEQFF	TGTGCCTGGAGTCCTTCCTGGGGTAGCGGGGGCTACAATGAGCAGTTCTTC
TRBV6-5	TRBJ2-7	NA	NA	CASSYGPAASNEQYF	TGTGCCAGCAGTTACGGGCCAGCGGCAAGCAACGAGCAGTACTTC
TRBV6-6	TRBJ1-1	NA	TRBD1	CASSPRTGPNTEAFF	TGTGCCAGCAGTCCCCGGACAGGACCGAACACTGAAGCTTTCTTT
TRBV5-5	TRBJ1-6	NA	NA	CASSLWAGVLDSPLHF	TGTGCCAGCAGCTTGTGGGCAGGGGTGTTGGATTCACCCCTCCACTTT